This TCR beta chain was identified during a study of tumor-infiltrating lymphocytes in primary liver carcinoma (dated by TCRdb to between 2016 and 2019). About the full investigation: Of the five patients (three men and two women, aged 30 to 69 years), four had hepatocellular carcinoma and one had combined HCC and intrahepatic cholangiocarcinoma. Samples yielded roughly 3.5 to 7.13 million productive TCRbeta reads; read depth did not differ significantly between tissue types. Tumors of the five patients were stage T1-T3 N0M0 with maximum diameters of about 4.2 to 10 cm. To link TCRbeta repertoire diversity to the local molecular phenotype, the 20 to 25 tumor region samples were profiled with Agilent mRNA microarrays. Technical replicate repertoires showed high reproducibility, with mean shared-clone rates around 0.9 and correlation coefficients above 0.95. The study combined TCRbeta repertoire sequencing, expression microarrays and whole-exome sequencing across five regions of each liver tumor, with adjacent normal tissue and blood. TCRbeta repertoire sequencing covered 35 specimens from 5 patients: around 25 tumor regions, 5 adjacent noncancerous liver tissues and 5 peripheral blood samples. Broad study findings and their caveats: Only the TCR beta chain was sequenced, so true repertoire diversity is likely underestimated because unpaired alpha chains were not captured. The study included only a few patients, and the authors note findings should be validated in a larger study. The top 250 clones made up a significantly larger repertoire fraction in tumors than in blood (p = 0.039). Only about 7.5-25% of top clones were present in all five regions of a tumor, suggesting spatial heterogeneity of tumor-infiltrating T cells. Since the samples were bulk and unsorted, there was no way to compare CD4+ and CD8+ T cell repertoires. Pairs of tumor regions showed greater repertoire overlap (mean around 36%) than tumor-adjacent pairs (roughly 17%) or tumor-blood pairs (approximately 15%), which is consistent with antigen-driven expansion.

Total RNA and DNA were co-extracted from 20-30 mg of bulk tissue with the AllPrep DNA/RNA mini kit, without cell sorting. Surgical resection was performed in China between 2015 and early 2016 on about 5 patients with histopathologically diagnosed primary liver carcinoma. At the time of sampling, the patients were treatment-naive and had chronic HBV infection. Each tumor was sampled at five spatially separated regions: the superior, inferior, left-lateral and right-lateral poles and the tumor centre. More than 75% viable tumor cells were found by histology in every tumor sample. Fresh tumor and adjacent tissue pieces were bisected, with one half stored in RNAlater at -80 degrees C and the other half sent for histology. As encoded in the germline V gene, CDR1 is WSHSY while CDR2 is SAAADI. The CDR3 measures 11 amino acids from cysteine to phenylalanine. CDR3 DNA only is kept here, 33 bases in frame from base 1.

For this clonotype: Its antigen is still unknown. An end of the junction does not agree with germline; a read error may underlie this.

Using a constant-region primer and ProtoScript II reverse transcriptase, TCRbeta-specific cDNA was reverse-transcribed from about 0.45 ug total RNA. The TCRbeta libraries were prepared through three rounds of nested multiplex PCR following a slightly modified ARM-PCR procedure. Each of the first two PCR rounds ran for approximately 10 cycles and used multiplex TRBV1-TRBV30 forward primers together with a Cbeta reverse primer. A final 25-cycle PCR with Deep VentR polymerase added sample barcodes and Illumina adapters. Before sequencing, amplicons between 200 and 500 bp were purified from gel using a QIAquick gel extraction kit. TCRbeta amplicons were sequenced on an Illumina HiSeq 2500 with 250-bp paired-end reads. Per the source publication's procedure: Reads were quality-trimmed with Trimmomatic v0.33, and paired reads were merged with FLASH v1.2.11 to recover full CDR3 sequences. V, D and J germline segments were assigned to the rearranged TCRbeta sequences using MiGEC v1.2.1b. Clonotype statistics and Shannon-Wiener diversity indices were calculated with VDJtools v1.0.0. To cut down on sampling bias, every analysis after diversity analysis relied on just the 250 most abundant clonotypes from each sample. The public reads were run again by TCRdb, first through fastp at Q25 and then through MiXCR, and only productive beta chains were kept. Each CDR3 protein appears once, grouped with its most common genes and DNA. The V and J calls and clone size come from TCRdb's table, not from the authors' own analysis. The sample data list fewer than 30,000 distinct CDR3 sequences, and about three quarters of these were observed just once. The top ten clonotypes cover less than 55% of the sample.

The TCR was taken from a middle-aged man with primary liver carcinoma and hepatitis B virus infection. The chain was built from TRBV10-2 and TRBJ1-1; a confident D gene designation cannot be given. The sample comprised liver tumor tissue from sampling region 3. What the cell subset or site label conveys for this sample: tumor region T3, left-lateral pole. The CDR3: CASSEGYEAFF. The DNA sequence is TGCGCCAGTAGTGAAGGGTACGAAGCTTTCTTT.